The 12 T cell receptor beta chains below were found in one sample sequenced in a study of blood T cell repertoires in COVID-19. The protocol was immunoSEQ multiplex PCR, while the TCRdb copy is restricted to in-frame clones and leaves out a portion. This table holds roughly 350,000 clones, roughly 90% found once. The sample was peripheral blood. The receptor set was obtained from a woman in her seventies with COVID-19, enrolled during active disease.

The chain couples TRBV12-5 to TRBJ2-7; D gene unclear. Deletions cut 5 bases from V and 3 bases from J, with 8 bases between. CDR1 LGHNT and CDR2 FRNRAP come from the germline V gene. The CDR3 contains 12 residues. The CDR3 DNA is TGTGCTAGTGGTCCAAACTTCTACGAGCAGTACTTC. It specifies CASGPNFYEQYF.

The rearrangement uses TRBV14 and TRBJ2-3, with 13 positions matching TRBD2. The CDR3 totals 16 residues. Germline-derived CDR1 and CDR2 are SGHDN and FVKESK. V was clipped by 5 bases and J by 2 bases; unmatched bases: 4. The CDR3 DNA reads as TGTGCCAGCAGCTCCGGGACTAGCGGGGTCACAGATACGCAGTATTTT. Translating gives CASSSGTSGVTDTQYF.

This clone was found a few times. The chain carries TRBV19 and TRBJ1-1; D not resolved. Trimming left V 8 bases short and J 10 bases short, with 14 bases between. Germline CDR1 and CDR2: LNHDA and SQIVND (reference sequence). The CDR3 loop spans 11 amino acids. The CDR3 DNA reads as TGTGCCAGTCATACAGAAAGCAGAGCTTTCTTT. This sequence encodes CASHTESRAFF.

This clone has only one observation. The V call is TRBV5-6, the J call TRBJ2-3; 10 bases are shared with TRBD2. Germline loops: CDR1 SGHDT, CDR2 YYEEEE. J lost 8 bases, V lost 0 bases, and 6 bases had no gene match. CDR3 size: 15 residues. DNA of the CDR3: TGTGCCAGCAGCTTGGTTAGCGGGGGGCACGGTACGCAGTATTTT. This gives the protein CASSLVSGGHGTQYF.

The chain has TRBV19 and TRBJ1-1; D possibly corresponds to TRBD1 (6 bases). CDR1 and CDR2 (germline): LNHDA, SQIVND (reference sequence). The V end lost 3 bases, the J end lost 4 bases, and 12 bases lay between the germline ends. This CDR3 contains 14 residues. As DNA, the CDR3 is TGTGCCAGTAGTATCTCAGGGGTGGGCACTGAAGCTTTCTTT. Translation: CASSISGVGTEAFF.

The chain has TRBV19 and TRBJ1-2; D gene ambiguous. The germline V gene has CDR1 LNHDA and CDR2 SQIVND (reference sequence). This CDR3 has 15 amino acids. V lost 1 base and J 0 bases, leaving 9 bases between the germline ends. The CDR3 DNA reads as TGTGCCAGTAGTATAGGGAGGGAAGCTAACTATGGCTACACCTTC. It specifies CASSIGREANYGYTF.

The genes are TRBV27 and TRBJ2-7; 8 bases agree with TRBD1. With 4 bases clipped from V and 4 bases from J, the junction kept 9 bases outside the gene matches. The CDR3 loop spans 15 amino acids. Germline CDR1 MNHEY, CDR2 SMNVEV (reference sequence). CDR3 protein: CASSSTSGGAYEQYF. CDR3 DNA: TGTGCCAGCAGTTCAACCTCAGGGGGCGCGTACGAGCAGTACTTC.

J is TRBJ1-1 and V is TRBV30; D is undetermined. The CDR3 contains 12 residues. Germline V gene sequence: CDR1 GTSNPN, CDR2 SVGIG (reference sequence). Trimming cost V 7 bases and J 1 base, with 10 bases left between them. The CDR3 DNA reads TGTGCCTCCTCCTCCTGGAACACTGAAGCTTTCTTT. Protein product: CASSSWNTEAFF.

CDR3 sequence: CASSPPSILDRKPYGYTF. DNA of the CDR3: TGTGCCAGCTCCCCACCCTCCATCCTCGACAGGAAACCCTATGGCTACACCTTC. The chain is built from TRBV21-1 and TRBJ1-2; TRBD1 is taken as the D call from the table, unchecked against the DNA. TRBV21-1 is a known pseudogene. The length of the CDR3 is 18 residues.

This sequence joins TRBV28 and TRBJ2-7; tentatively, D is TRBD1 (6 bases). CDR1 and CDR2 from the germline V gene are MDHEN and SYDVKM. This CDR3 spans 13 amino acids. Trimming took 8 bases from V and 0 from J, leaving 11 bases between them. Here the CDR3 reads CASLNRDSYEQYF. CDR3 DNA: TGTGCCAGCCTGAACAGGGACTCCTACGAGCAGTACTTC.

The genes are TRBV11-2 and TRBJ1-4; a possible D gene is TRBD1 (6 bases). CDR1 SGHAT and CDR2 FQNNGV come from the germline V gene. This CDR3 spans 16 amino acids. V was cut by 3 bases and J by 0 bases, with 11 bases left in between. The CDR3 protein is CASSLGYRATNEKLFF. CDR3 in DNA: TGTGCCAGCAGCTTGGGGTACAGGGCAACTAATGAAAAACTGTTTTTT.

For the CDR3, the DNA is TGTGCCAGCACCCCGCGGGAAAACATTCAGTACTTC. This sequence encodes CASTPRENIQYF. The gene calls are TRBV6-5 and TRBJ2-4; the D gene is possibly TRBD2 (5 bases). Germline V lookup: CDR1 MNHEY, CDR2 SVGAGI. This CDR3 region has 12 residues. Trimming stripped 7 bases from V and 5 bases from J, with 9 bases between.